Each of the 3 T cell receptor beta chains below was sequenced from the same sample in a study of CD8 T cells in ankylosing spondylitis. TCRdb analysed the 5' RACE reads with MiXCR anew, one entry per CDR3 protein. The sample yields approximately 60,000 distinct CDR3 sequences, approximately 6% seen once. Specimen: synovial fluid, either unsorted or a sorted T cell fraction (not recorded which). These receptors originate from a male donor with ankylosing spondylitis.

The chain links TRBV19 to TRBJ1-1; 11 bases are shared with TRBD1. The germline gives CDR1 LNHDA, CDR2 SQIVND (reference sequence). V trimming: 3 bases; J trimming: 2 bases; junction bases outside the gene matches: 2. The length of the CDR3 is 15 residues. The CDR3 is CASSIRTGGNTEAFF. In DNA form, the CDR3 reads TGTGCCAGTAGTATCCGGACAGGGGGCAACACTGAAGCTTTCTTT.

Many counts were recorded for this clonotype. The chain is built from TRBV20-1 and TRBJ1-4; 8 nucleotides line up with TRBD1. CDR1 and CDR2 (germline): DFQATT, SNEGSKA (reference sequence). The CDR3 length is 16 residues. The junction had 9 bases not matched to a gene; V was cut back by 5 bases and J by 1 base. The CDR3 reads CSAYRADRGTNEKLFF. CDR3 nucleotides: TGCAGTGCTTACCGCGCAGACAGGGGAACTAATGAAAAACTGTTTTTT.

This clonotype has a handful of counts. The V call is TRBV19, the J call TRBJ1-1, with TRBD1 matching 7 bases. CDR1 is LNHDA, CDR2 SQIVND, per germline (reference sequence). The V gene end was trimmed by 3 bases and the J gene end by 4 bases; junction bases not matched to a gene: 8. This CDR3 has 15 residues. CDR3 region: CASSMPTGLGTEAFF. The DNA of the CDR3 is TGTGCCAGTAGTATGCCGACAGGGCTGGGCACTGAAGCTTTCTTT.